The clone carrying this TCR beta chain was found many times. Its antigen is currently unknown. Germline and junction disagree at one end, which may indicate a read error. The record originates from a study of CD8+CD57+ T cells in acquired aplastic anemia. Looking at the study overall: Sorted CD4+ and CD8+ cells yielded roughly 3 ug of DNA on average. Study observations and caveats: Patients had around 30 CD8+ CDR3 sequences in common with controls (the shared set).

TCR beta VDJ combinations and CDR3 sequences were profiled from genomic DNA. A single record per CDR3 protein comes from TCRdb applying MiXCR to the reads. This sample has a few hundred thousand distinct CDR3 sequences, with about 80% found just once. All sequencing subjects had displayed CD8+CD57+ cell expansion on flow cytometry. No therapy was given to patients before blood sampling. Per germline, CDR1 SGHNT and CDR2 YENEEA. There are 12 residues in the CDR3. The V gene is TRBV11-3, the J gene TRBJ2-5; D is possibly TRBD1 (5 bases). This sequence originates from a human donor with aplastic anemia. Sequenced: sorted CD4+, CD8+, or CD8+CD57+ T cells (not recorded which) from PBMCs. CDR3 in DNA: TGTGCCAGCCGCTTAGATCTGACAGCCCAGTACTTC. Translation gives CASRLDLTAQYF.